A single sample is the source of the 26 T cell receptor beta chains below, sequenced in a study of blood T cell repertoires in COVID-19. Method: immunoSEQ multiplex PCR; TCRdb's copy keeps in-frame clones and lacks some. The table has about 210,000 clones, roughly 91% seen once. The sequenced material came from PBMCs or T cells enriched from blood (not recorded which). The receptor source for this set is a man younger than 45 in a cohort exposed to, infected with or recovered from COVID-19 (not recorded which).

The V and J genes are TRBV7-2 and TRBJ1-6, with 8 bases matching TRBD1. Germline V gives CDR1 SGHTA, CDR2 FQGNSA. Germline trimming cut 5 bases from V and 10 bases from J; bases unmatched to any gene: 10. This CDR3 is 15 amino acids long. CDR3 residues: CASSPRTGLGSPLHF. Written as DNA, the CDR3 is TGTGCCAGCAGCCCGAGGACAGGGTTAGGATCACCCCTCCACTTT.

V is TRBV7-2 and J is TRBJ1-5, with no clear D. The CDR3 sequence is 14 residues long. In germline, CDR1 is SGHTA, CDR2 FQGNSA. Deletions cut 2 bases from V and 3 bases from J, with 8 bases between. CDR3 amino acids: CASSLRVSNQPQHF. DNA of the CDR3: TGTGCCAGCAGCTTACGAGTTTCCAATCAGCCCCAGCATTTT.

This sequence joins TRBV28 and TRBJ1-6; perhaps TRBD1 as D (5 bases). Per germline, CDR1 MDHEN and CDR2 SYDVKM. The CDR3 covers 15 residues. With 4 bases removed from V and 8 bases from J, the gap between germline ends came to 15 bases. The CDR3 coding sequence is TGTGCCAGCAGTTCCGGAGGGGACCACGATTCACCCCTCCACTTT. This sequence encodes CASSSGGDHDSPLHF.

The chain uses TRBV28 and TRBJ2-5; TRBD1 matches at 10 bases. This CDR3 comprises 15 residues. From germline, CDR1 is MDHEN and CDR2 SYDVKM. The V gene end was trimmed by 6 bases and the J gene end by 4 bases; junction bases not matched to a gene: 8. CDR3 coding DNA: TGTGCCAGCAGCTACCGGGACAGGGGTCGAGAGACCCAGTACTTC. This gives the protein CASSYRDRGRETQYF.

V usage is TRBV4-1 and J usage is TRBJ1-1; the D gene is possibly TRBD1 (6 bases). V lost 2 bases and J lost 6, with 13 bases in between. The CDR3 consists of 14 residues. The germline V gene encodes CDR1 MGHRA and CDR2 YSYEKL. DNA of the CDR3: TGCGCCAGCAGCCAAAGACAGGACTCCCCTGAAGCTTTCTTT. It is translated as CASSQRQDSPEAFF.

This clone appeared a single time. This chain joins TRBV7-3 and TRBJ2-2; perhaps TRBD1 as D (6 bases). The germline V gene has CDR1 SGHTA and CDR2 FQGTGA. V lost 1 base and J lost 6, with 9 bases in between. The CDR3 is 14 amino acids. The CDR3 nucleotides read TGTGCCAGCAGCTTAAATGGGGGCCCCGGGGAGCTGTTTTTT. This encodes CASSLNGGPGELFF.

The V and J genes are TRBV27 and TRBJ1-6, with D possibly matching TRBD1 (6 bases). Trimming took 5 bases from V and 9 from J, leaving 14 bases between them. Germline CDR1 is MNHEY and CDR2 is SMNVEV (reference sequence). The CDR3 is 14 residues long. CDR3 sequence: CASSLGGASSPLHF. DNA of the CDR3: TGTGCCAGCAGTCTAGGGGGGGCAAGTTCACCCCTCCACTTT.

The chain employs TRBV27 and TRBJ2-7, with 8 positions matching TRBD2. CDR3 length equals 16 residues. Per germline, CDR1 MNHEY and CDR2 SMNVEV (reference sequence). Unmatched junction bases numbered 16, after V lost 5 bases and J lost 7 bases. The CDR3 loop is CASSPTLGAGGHEQYF. The CDR3 nucleotides read TGTGCCAGCAGTCCGACCTTAGGCGCGGGAGGTCATGAGCAGTACTTC.

This chain connects TRBV27 to TRBJ2-5; tentative D call: TRBD2 (5 bases). CDR3 size: 18 residues. Germline CDR1 MNHEY, CDR2 SMNVEV (reference sequence). The ends were cut back, 3 bases at V and 3 bases at J, with 23 bases in the middle. The CDR3 loop reads CASSFPGRGVRFEETQYF. The CDR3 bases are TGTGCCAGCAGTTTCCCCGGTCGGGGAGTCCGGTTTGAAGAGACCCAGTACTTC.

The V call is TRBV7-2, the J call TRBJ1-2, with 7 nucleotides matching TRBD1. Trimming cost V 5 bases and J 3 bases; bases outside gene matches: 9. Germline CDR1 SGHTA, CDR2 FQGNSA. The CDR3 covers 15 residues. CDR3 sequence (DNA): TGTGCCAGCAGCGCGGGGCGCGGACAGGACTATGGCTACACCTTC. It encodes CASSAGRGQDYGYTF.

The CDR3 DNA reads TGTGCCAGCTCACCACCGCTTAGCGGAAGCTCCTACAATGAGCAGTTCTTC. Protein product: CASSPPLSGSSYNEQFF. The chain recombines TRBV18 with TRBJ2-1; weak D call: TRBD2 (6 bases). Germline lookup yields CDR1 KGHSH and CDR2 LQKENI. V dropped 0 bases and J dropped 0 bases, with 12 bases sitting between them. The CDR3 loop spans 17 amino acids. The variable domain in full, completed from reference TRBV18 and TRBJ2-1, reads NAGVMQNPRHLVRRRGQEARLRCSPMKGHSHVYWYRQLPEEGLKFMVYLQKENIIDESGMPKERFSAEFPKEGPSILRIQQVVRGDSAAYFCASSPPLSGSSYNEQFFGPGTRLTVL.

J is TRBJ2-7 and V is TRBV3-1 (or the pseudogene TRBV3-2), with 8 bases that match TRBD1. With 6 bases clipped from V and 2 bases from J, the junction kept 9 bases outside the gene matches. CDR1 and CDR2 from the germline V gene are LGHDT and YNNKEL (reference sequence). CDR3 length: 15 residues. The chain's CDR3 is CASSDTGTGTYEQYF. CDR3 nucleotides: TGTGCCAGCAGTGATACCGGGACAGGTACCTACGAGCAGTACTTC.

The chain is built from TRBV27 and TRBJ2-7; no firm D call. The CDR3 sequence is 16 residues long. Trimming cost V 2 bases and J 5 bases, with 19 bases left between them. Looked up from germline, CDR1 is MNHEY and CDR2 is SMNVEV (reference sequence). The DNA for the CDR3 is TGTGCCAGCAGTTTAGCGACTGAGAGAGTATACAACGAGCAGTACTTC. Its translation is CASSLATERVYNEQYF.

V usage is TRBV6-5 and J usage is TRBJ1-2, with D perhaps TRBD1 (5 bases). This CDR3 comprises 15 residues. Germline assignment: CDR1 MNHEY and CDR2 SVGAGI. The V and J ends lost 8 bases and 6 bases respectively, with 22 bases between them. The CDR3 here is CASSTQSWTMDGYTF. The CDR3, as DNA: TGTGCCAGCTCCACCCAGAGCTGGACAATGGATGGCTACACCTTC.

This sequence joins TRBV7-2 and TRBJ1-2, with D unclear. The CDR3 loop spans 16 amino acids. The V gene lost 5 bases and the J gene lost 4 bases, with 20 bases spanning the gap. Germline CDR1 and CDR2: SGHTA and FQGNSA. Written as DNA, the CDR3 is TGTGCCAGCAGCCCGGACCGATCGAGGGTGGGCTATGGCTACACCTTC. This encodes CASSPDRSRVGYGYTF.

The chain has TRBV5-1 and TRBJ1-4; possibly TRBD1 for D (6 bases). V lost 1 base and J lost 1, with 8 bases in between. The CDR3 has 15 amino acids. Germline V gene lookup returns CDR1 SGHRS and CDR2 YFSETQ. CDR3: CASSLRGGTNEKLFF. Here the CDR3 DNA reads TGCGCCAGCAGCTTGAGAGGGGGAACTAATGAAAAACTGTTTTTT. The variable domain in full, completed from reference TRBV5-1 and TRBJ1-4, reads KAGVTQTPRYLIKTRGQQVTLSCSPISGHRSVSWYQQTPGQGLQFLFEYFSETQRNKGNFPGRFSGRQFSNSRSEMNVSTLELGDSALYLCASSLRGGTNEKLFFGSGTQLSVL.

The chain combines TRBV4-1 with TRBJ1-1; no reliable D call. Germline V gene sequence: CDR1 MGHRA, CDR2 YSYEKL. The CDR3 runs 13 residues. V was pared by 6 bases and J by 0 bases, with 8 bases between. The CDR3 sequence is CASRPVMNTEAFF. The CDR3 bases are TGCGCCAGCAGACCAGTCATGAACACTGAAGCTTTCTTT.

The V and J genes are TRBV6-4 and TRBJ2-2, with 8 nucleotides matching TRBD2. This CDR3 spans 15 amino acids. Germline V gene sequence: CDR1 MRHNA, CDR2 SNTAGT. V lost 6 bases, J lost 5 bases, and 8 bases stayed unmatched. The CDR3 sequence: CASSLAGGGTGELFF. DNA of the CDR3: TGTGCCAGCAGCCTTGCGGGAGGAGGGACCGGGGAGCTGTTTTTT.

A single count supports this clone. This chain uses TRBV7-9 with TRBJ1-2; 11 bases agree with TRBD1. The CDR3 covers 16 residues. CDR1 SEHNR and CDR2 FQNEAQ come from the germline V gene (reference sequence). The V segment lost 1 base and the J segment 6 bases; nucleotides outside the gene matches: 7. The CDR3 DNA is TGTGCCAGCAGCTTAGGAGGGACAGGGGGTAAAGATGGCTACACCTTC. Its translation is CASSLGGTGGKDGYTF.

V is TRBV5-1 and J is TRBJ2-1, with D tentatively TRBD1 (5 bases). Germline-derived CDR1 and CDR2 are SGHRS and YFSETQ. With 0 bases removed from V and 0 bases from J, the gap between germline ends came to 7 bases. CDR3 length: 15 amino acids. The CDR3 loop reads CASSLGGDSYNEQFF. The CDR3 DNA follows: TGCGCCAGCAGCTTGGGGGGCGACTCCTACAATGAGCAGTTCTTC.

This sequence joins TRBV19 and TRBJ2-7; TRBD2 agrees at 9 bases. The CDR3 runs 16 residues. The germline V gene encodes CDR1 LNHDA and CDR2 SQIVND (reference sequence). The V segment lost 6 bases and the J segment 1 base; nucleotides outside the gene matches: 10. CDR3: CASSLRTSGPSYEQYF. The CDR3 coding sequence is TGTGCCAGTAGCCTTCGAACTAGCGGGCCTTCCTACGAGCAGTACTTC. The full variable domain, rest sourced from reference TRBV19 and TRBJ2-7, is DGGITQSPKYLFRKEGQNVTLSCEQNLNHDAMYWYRQDPGQGLRLIYYSQIVNDFQKGDIAEGYSVSREKKESFPLTVTSAQKNPTAFYLCASSLRTSGPSYEQYFGPGTRLTVT.

CDR3 sequence: CASSRLGGPQIEETQYF. The CDR3 region has the DNA TGTGCCAGCAGTCGTTTAGGGGGCCCGCAGATTGAAGAGACCCAGTACTTC. The rearrangement links TRBV27 to TRBJ2-5; TRBD1 agrees at 7 bases. Germline V gives CDR1 MNHEY, CDR2 SMNVEV (reference sequence). CDR3 length: 17 residues. Losses at the gene ends were 5 bases for V and 3 bases for J; bases not matched to a gene: 15.

The chain has TRBV19 and TRBJ1-1; perhaps TRBD1 as D (5 bases). Germline V CDR1 and CDR2: LNHDA, SQIVND (reference sequence). Trimming took 3 bases from V and 2 from J, leaving 16 bases between them. CDR3 size: 16 residues. The CDR3 sequence is CASSILLTASNTEAFF. The CDR3 DNA reads TGTGCCAGTAGTATCCTTTTGACAGCCTCCAACACTGAAGCTTTCTTT. The full variable domain, its missing parts supplied by reference TRBV19 and TRBJ1-1, is DGGITQSPKYLFRKEGQNVTLSCEQNLNHDAMYWYRQDPGQGLRLIYYSQIVNDFQKGDIAEGYSVSREKKESFPLTVTSAQKNPTAFYLCASSILLTASNTEAFFGQGTRLTVV.

This chain's CDR3 is CASSLEPGVAGELFF. The CDR3 DNA follows: TGTGCCAGCAGCTTAGAACCGGGAGTTGCCGGGGAGCTGTTTTTT. V gene TRBV11-3 combines with J gene TRBJ2-2; possible D gene TRBD2, 6 bases. V lost 0 bases and J lost 6, with 11 bases in between. This CDR3 is built from 15 residues. Looked up from germline, CDR1 is SGHNT and CDR2 is YENEEA.

The CDR3 DNA reads as TGTGCCAGCAGCTTCGGACAGGGCCCCCTTAGGTCCCTCCACTTT. Translated: CASSFGQGPLRSLHF. The rearrangement links TRBV9 to TRBJ1-6, with 8 nucleotides matching TRBD1. This CDR3 has 15 residues. Germline trimming cut 4 bases from V and 14 bases from J; bases unmatched to any gene: 14. The germline V gene encodes CDR1 SGDLS and CDR2 YYNGEE. Complete variable domain (other parts from reference TRBV9 and TRBJ1-6): DSGVTQTPKHLITATGQRVTLRCSPRSGDLSVYWYQQSLDQGLQFLIQYYNGEERAKGNILERFSAQQFPDLHSELNLSSLELGDSALYFCASSFGQGPLRSLHFGNGTRLTVT.

V usage is TRBV10-3 and J usage is TRBJ2-7, with 12 bases identical to TRBD2. CDR3 length: 19 amino acids. Looked up from germline, CDR1 is ENHRY and CDR2 is SYGVKD. The V and J ends lost 3 bases and 1 base, in that order; junction bases with no gene match: 13. In nucleotides, the CDR3 is TGTGCCATCAGTGATTCCGGGACTAGCGGGTTCCCTAGGTCCTACGAGCAGTACTTC. Its translation is CAISDSGTSGFPRSYEQYF.